These 12 T cell receptor beta chains were all obtained from the same sample, sequenced in a study of blood T cell repertoires in COVID-19. Using immunoSEQ multiplex PCR, the repertoire was profiled, and TCRdb retains in-frame clones only, with some absent. The sample records 18,000 or so clones, about 81% being singletons. Sequences were obtained from peripheral blood. These receptors originate from a man aged 35 to 55 with active or convalescent COVID-19.

The DNA for the CDR3 is TGTGCCAGCAGCCAAGGACAGGGGAACTATGGCTACACCTTC. Protein product: CASSQGQGNYGYTF. The chain combines TRBV7-9 with TRBJ1-2, with 9 positions matching TRBD1. V trimming: 5 bases; J trimming: 2 bases; junction bases outside the gene matches: 3. The germline gives CDR1 SEHNR, CDR2 FQNEAQ (reference sequence). The CDR3 sequence is 14 residues long.

The rearrangement joins TRBV6-5 to TRBJ1-3; 7 nucleotides line up with TRBD1. With V trimmed by 6 bases and J by 0 bases, 2 bases remained unmatched. Germline V gene lookup returns CDR1 MNHEY and CDR2 SVGAGI. The CDR3 is 14 amino acids. CDR3 protein: CASSGTASGNTIYF. In DNA form, the CDR3 reads TGTGCCAGCAGCGGGACAGCCTCTGGAAACACCATATATTTT.

In DNA, the CDR3 is TGTGCCAGCTCACCAGGGACGGGAGACCTCTCTGGAAACACCATATATTTT. Translating gives CASSPGTGDLSGNTIYF. This chain uses TRBV18 with TRBJ1-3, with D tentatively TRBD1 (5 bases). From germline, CDR1 is KGHSH and CDR2 LQKENI. The ends were cut back, 2 bases at V and 0 bases at J, with 14 bases in the middle. The CDR3 runs 17 residues.

This clone was observed a few times. The chain carries TRBV3-1 (or the pseudogene TRBV3-2) and TRBJ2-1; weak D call: TRBD1 (6 bases). The germline CDR1 and CDR2 sequences are LGHDT and YNNKEL (reference sequence). Trimming took 4 bases from V and 13 from J, leaving 11 bases between them. This CDR3 is built from 11 residues. CDR3 region: CASSLQGIQFF. In DNA form, the CDR3 reads TGTGCCAGCAGCCTACAGGGTATCCAGTTCTTC.

The chain combines TRBV11-2 with TRBJ1-5; no clear D gene. V was clipped by 5 bases and J by 3 bases, with 14 bases between them. In germline, CDR1 is SGHAT, CDR2 FQNNGV. The CDR3 sequence is 15 residues long. CDR3 coding DNA: TGTGCCAGCAGCACAGACCTAAACCTCAATCAGCCCCAGCATTTT. Translation: CASSTDLNLNQPQHF.

The V call is TRBV30, the J call TRBJ2-5; 9 bases are shared with TRBD2. Germline assignment: CDR1 GTSNPN and CDR2 SVGIG (reference sequence). The CDR3 is 13 amino acids. Trimming took 2 bases from V and 5 from J; bases not matched to a gene: 3. CDR3 residues: CAWSFGLAETQYF. The DNA of the CDR3 is TGTGCCTGGAGTTTCGGACTAGCGGAGACCCAGTACTTC.

In its sample, this clone was seen a few times. V is TRBV6-4 and J is TRBJ2-2; 14 bases map to TRBD2. This CDR3 comprises 16 residues. V shed 2 bases and J 4 bases; nucleotides not matched to a gene: 0. Germline assignment: CDR1 MRHNA and CDR2 SNTAGT. Here the CDR3 reads CASSDGTSGGTGELFF. The CDR3 DNA sequence: TGTGCCAGCAGTGACGGGACTAGCGGGGGCACCGGGGAGCTGTTTTTT.

This chain uses TRBV18 with TRBJ1-1; D is ambiguous. Trimming pared 2 bases from V and 1 base from J, leaving 11 bases between. The CDR3 covers 15 residues. CDR1 is KGHSH and CDR2 is LQKENI in the germline V gene. CDR3 DNA: TGTGCCAGCTCACCAGAGGCACGACCGAACACTGAAGCTTTCTTT. This encodes CASSPEARPNTEAFF.

The chain links TRBV27 to TRBJ2-1, with TRBD2 as a possible D gene (5 bases). The CDR3 consists of 15 residues. Trimming removed 5 bases at V and 5 bases at J, with 16 bases between. Per germline, CDR1 MNHEY and CDR2 SMNVEV (reference sequence). In DNA, the CDR3 is TGTGCCAGCAGTCCCCGGACCGGGAAAGACAATGAGCAGTTCTTC. Translated, it gives CASSPRTGKDNEQFF.

This sequence joins TRBV5-1 and TRBJ1-5, with 8 bases lining up with TRBD1. With V trimmed by 4 bases and J by 6 bases, 6 bases remained unmatched. The CDR3 totals 14 residues. The germline gives CDR1 SGHRS, CDR2 YFSETQ. Here the CDR3 reads CASSETGEGQPQHF. The CDR3 coding sequence is TGCGCCAGCAGCGAGACAGGGGAGGGTCAGCCCCAGCATTTT.

In DNA form, the CDR3 reads TGCAGCGTGGGGCGGGGAACCGGGGAGCTGTTTTTT. Its translation is CSVGRGTGELFF. The genes are TRBV29-1 and TRBJ2-2; D is possibly TRBD2 (6 bases). V was cut by 6 bases and J by 5 bases, with 10 bases left in between. The CDR3 runs to 12 residues. Germline V lookup: CDR1 SQVTM, CDR2 ANQGSEA.

This clone was observed a few times. The V call is TRBV3-1 (or the pseudogene TRBV3-2), the J call TRBJ1-2; unclear D gene. Germline CDR1 reads LGHDT; CDR2 reads YNNKEL (reference sequence). V lost 0 bases and J lost 3, with 8 bases in between. The CDR3 length is 14 residues. In nucleotides, the CDR3 is TGTGCCAGCAGCCAAGAAGGGAGACACTATGGCTACACCTTC. Amino acids: CASSQEGRHYGYTF.